The count of the clone carrying this T cell receptor (beta chain) is one. The record originates from a study of blood T cell repertoires in COVID-19. Background on the study: PBMCs, B-cell-depleted T cells, or T cells provided the cDNA or gDNA that made up the material.

Clones were sequenced by immunoSEQ multiplex PCR, and TCRdb holds only the in-frame ones, with some missing. The sample includes about 210,000 clones, more than 70% of them seen just once. The V end lost 1 base, the J end lost 4 bases, and 9 bases lay between the germline ends. This CDR3 comprises 14 residues. CDR1 and CDR2 from the germline V gene are SGHTA and FQGNSA. The sample comprised PBMCs or T cells enriched from blood (not recorded which). The chain uses TRBV7-2 and TRBJ2-3; a weak D match, TRBD2 (6 bases). This receptor was taken from a woman aged 40 to 50 with acute COVID-19. This CDR3 is CASSLVLAADTQYF. Here the CDR3 DNA reads TGTGCCAGCAGCTTAGTACTAGCCGCAGATACGCAGTATTTT. The full variable domain, completed using reference TRBV7-2 and TRBJ2-3, is GAGVSQSPSNKVTEKGKDVELRCDPISGHTALYWYRQSLGQGLEFLIYFQGNSAPDKSGLPSDRFSAERTGGSVSTLTIQRTQQEDSAVYLCASSLVLAADTQYFGPGTRLTVL.